A single sample gave rise to the 9 T cell receptor beta chains below, sequenced in a study of cytomegalovirus exposure and HLA in healthy donors. The PCR had 60 Vbeta and 13 Jbeta primers. Measured with immunoSEQ multiplex PCR; TCRdb has only the in-frame clones, and not every one. The sample yields about 230,000 clones, around four fifths seen once. The sequencing sample was made of PBMCs. These receptors were collected from a boy younger than 18 in good health and CMV-seronegative.

This sequence joins TRBV7-7 and TRBJ2-7; a possible D gene is TRBD2 (6 bases). Germline V gene lookup returns CDR1 SSHAT and CDR2 FNYEAQ (reference sequence). CDR3 length equals 13 residues. V was shortened by 5 bases and J by 2 bases, with 10 bases between the two germline ends. CDR3 coding DNA: TGTGCCAGCAGCCAAGGCGGGGCCTACGAGCAGTACTTC. Translating it yields CASSQGGAYEQYF.

Only a few counts were recorded for this clone. The rearrangement joins TRBV30 to TRBJ2-7, with TRBD1 matching over 7 bases. CDR1 GTSNPN and CDR2 SVGIG come from the germline V gene (reference sequence). This CDR3 is 17 amino acids long. Losses at the gene ends were 0 bases for V and 1 base for J; bases not matched to a gene: 12. The CDR3 sequence: CAWSVGLVQGISYEQYF. The CDR3 nucleotides read TGTGCCTGGAGTGTGGGTCTAGTACAGGGGATTTCCTACGAGCAGTACTTC.

The chain uses TRBV19 and TRBJ1-6; no firm D call. This CDR3 is built from 13 residues. CDR1 is LNHDA, CDR2 SQIVND, per germline (reference sequence). V was clipped by 8 bases and J by 7 bases, with 12 bases between them. In nucleotides, the CDR3 is TGTGCCAGTTTGCGGGATCCCAATTCACCCCTCCACTTT. Protein product: CASLRDPNSPLHF.

This clone was seen a handful of times. This chain joins TRBV10-3 and TRBJ2-7; 11 bases map to TRBD2. The V segment lost 6 bases and the J segment 3 bases; nucleotides outside the gene matches: 7. Germline CDR1 ENHRY, CDR2 SYGVKD. This CDR3 is built from 15 residues. Here the CDR3 reads CAIRAKTSGDYEQYF. Written as DNA, the CDR3 is TGTGCCATCAGGGCCAAGACTAGCGGGGACTACGAGCAGTACTTC.

The chain combines TRBV5-4 with TRBJ2-5, with 10 nucleotides matching TRBD1. The DNA end favors TRBJ2-7, so the J call may be wrong. CDR1 is SGHNT, CDR2 YYREEE, per germline (reference sequence). The CDR3 runs to 14 residues. This CDR3 is CASNPDRGPYEQYF. CDR3 nucleotide sequence: TGTGCCAGCAATCCTGACAGGGGGCCCTACGAGCAGTACTTC.

The chain links TRBV15 to TRBJ2-1; D gene uncertain. The CDR3 spans 15 residues. The V gene lost 0 bases and the J gene lost 8 bases, with 14 bases spanning the gap. Germline assignment: CDR1 LNHNV and CDR2 YYDKDF (reference sequence). CDR3 in DNA: TGTGCCACCAGCAGAGACGGAGTGACGTGGGATGAGCAGTTCTTC. Its translation is CATSRDGVTWDEQFF.

The chain links TRBV27 to TRBJ1-3, with D possibly matching TRBD1 (5 bases). The CDR3 sequence is 15 residues long. CDR1 and CDR2 (germline): MNHEY, SMNVEV (reference sequence). The V end lost 6 bases, the J end lost 7 bases, and 19 bases lay between the germline ends. CDR3 amino acids: CASSPTPLGGNTIYF. Here the CDR3 DNA reads TGTGCCAGCAGCCCGACTCCCTTGGGGGGGAACACCATATATTTT.

This chain joins TRBV4-1 and TRBJ2-5; D possibly corresponds to TRBD1 (6 bases). Trimming pared 0 bases from V and 4 bases from J, leaving 24 bases between. Germline CDR1 MGHRA, CDR2 YSYEKL. This CDR3 is built from 19 residues. CDR3 amino acids: CASSQEGSLGTPRPETQYF. CDR3 nucleotides: TGCGCCAGCAGCCAAGAAGGATCATTAGGGACACCAAGGCCAGAGACCCAGTACTTC.

The chain employs TRBV7-9 and TRBJ1-3; 9 bases line up with TRBD1. The CDR3 spans 19 residues. Trimming took 2 bases from V and 2 from J; bases not matched to a gene: 13. Germline CDR1 and CDR2: SEHNR and FQNEAQ (reference sequence). The CDR3 region is CASSLSPIRQGGTGNTIYF. DNA of the CDR3: TGTGCCAGCAGCTTATCGCCGATTAGACAGGGGGGAACTGGAAACACCATATATTTT.